This T cell receptor beta chain was recovered during a study of CXCR3-negative and CXCR3-positive naive CD8 T cells. Overall study findings and caveats: Naive subsets had comparable surface CD5, so TRB CDR3 properties gauged TCR strength. Naive cells positive for CXCR3 carried more hydrophobic TRB CDR3s than CXCR3-negative ones.

Carrying UMI labels, the TRB cDNA libraries were prepared through 5' RACE. Using the 5' RACE reads, TCRdb records one entry per CDR3 protein without DNA. In total, the table holds 84,000 or so distinct CDR3 sequences. Researchers reported sorting every CD8+ T cell subset in triplicate, around 300,000 cells per sort. In the case of this clonotype: The antigen is unknown.

This CDR3 comprises 14 residues. CDR1 is MDHEN, CDR2 SYDVKM, per germline. Source material: naive CXCR3+ CD8+ T cells from blood. Specified subset: CD45RO-CCR7+CD27+CD95- naive CD8+ T cells expressing CXCR3 (TNR3+). This receptor was identified in a human donor in good health. Some clones in this sample may be carry-over from other donors' samples. The rearrangement links TRBV28 to TRBJ2-1; TCRdb's D gene call, TRBD2, goes unchecked for lack of DNA. CDR3 protein: CATLPPGLDNEQFF.